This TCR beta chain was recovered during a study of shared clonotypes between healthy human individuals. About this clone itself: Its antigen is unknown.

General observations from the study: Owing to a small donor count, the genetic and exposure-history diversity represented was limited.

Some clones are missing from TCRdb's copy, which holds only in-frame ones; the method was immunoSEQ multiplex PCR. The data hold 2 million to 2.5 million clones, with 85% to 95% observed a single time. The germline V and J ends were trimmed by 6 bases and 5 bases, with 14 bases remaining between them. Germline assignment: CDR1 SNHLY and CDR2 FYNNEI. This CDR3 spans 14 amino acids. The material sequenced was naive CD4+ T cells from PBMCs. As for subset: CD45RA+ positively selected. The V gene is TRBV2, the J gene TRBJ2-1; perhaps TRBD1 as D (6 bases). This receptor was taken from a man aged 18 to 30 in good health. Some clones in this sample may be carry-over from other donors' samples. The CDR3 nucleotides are TGTGCCAGCAGCCAAGGGACAAGAAACAATGAGCAGTTCTTC. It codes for CASSQGTRNNEQFF.